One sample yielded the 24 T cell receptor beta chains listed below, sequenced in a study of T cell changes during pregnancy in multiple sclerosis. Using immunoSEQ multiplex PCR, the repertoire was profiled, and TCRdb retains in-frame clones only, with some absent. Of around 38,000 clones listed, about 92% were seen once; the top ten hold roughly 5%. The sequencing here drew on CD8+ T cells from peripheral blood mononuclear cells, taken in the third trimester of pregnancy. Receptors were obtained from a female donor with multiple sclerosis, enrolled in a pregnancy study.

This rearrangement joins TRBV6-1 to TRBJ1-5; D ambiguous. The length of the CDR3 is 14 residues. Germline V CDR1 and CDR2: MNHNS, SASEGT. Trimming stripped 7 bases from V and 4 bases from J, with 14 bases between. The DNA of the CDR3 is TGTGCCAGCAAGGAGAAGACTTTAAATCAGCCCCAGCATTTT. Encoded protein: CASKEKTLNQPQHF.

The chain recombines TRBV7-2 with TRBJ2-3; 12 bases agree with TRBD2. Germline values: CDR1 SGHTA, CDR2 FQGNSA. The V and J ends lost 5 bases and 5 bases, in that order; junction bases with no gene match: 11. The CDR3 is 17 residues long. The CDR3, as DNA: TGTGCCAGCAGCACACGAACTAGCGGGGGGAAGCTAGATACGCAGTATTTT. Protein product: CASSTRTSGGKLDTQYF.

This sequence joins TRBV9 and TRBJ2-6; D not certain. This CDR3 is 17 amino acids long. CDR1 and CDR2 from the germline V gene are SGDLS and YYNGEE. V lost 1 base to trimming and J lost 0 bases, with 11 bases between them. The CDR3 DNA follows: TGTGCCAGCAGCGTATCTCGCATACACTCTGGGGCCAACGTCCTGACTTTC. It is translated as CASSVSRIHSGANVLTF. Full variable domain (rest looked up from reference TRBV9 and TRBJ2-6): DSGVTQTPKHLITATGQRVTLRCSPRSGDLSVYWYQQSLDQGLQFLIQYYNGEERAKGNILERFSAQQFPDLHSELNLSSLELGDSALYFCASSVSRIHSGANVLTFGAGSRLTVL.

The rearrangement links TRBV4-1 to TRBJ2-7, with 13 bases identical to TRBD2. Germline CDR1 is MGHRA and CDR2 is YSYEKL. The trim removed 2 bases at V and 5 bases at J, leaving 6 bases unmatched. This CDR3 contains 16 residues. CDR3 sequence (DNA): TGCGCCAGCAGCCAAACTAGCGGGAGGGCCTTGGACGAGCAGTACTTC. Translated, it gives CASSQTSGRALDEQYF.

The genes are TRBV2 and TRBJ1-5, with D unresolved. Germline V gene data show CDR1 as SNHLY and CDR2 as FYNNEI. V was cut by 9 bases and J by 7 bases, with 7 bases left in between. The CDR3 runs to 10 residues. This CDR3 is CASTLQPQHF. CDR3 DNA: TGTGCCAGTACCCTACAGCCCCAGCATTTT.

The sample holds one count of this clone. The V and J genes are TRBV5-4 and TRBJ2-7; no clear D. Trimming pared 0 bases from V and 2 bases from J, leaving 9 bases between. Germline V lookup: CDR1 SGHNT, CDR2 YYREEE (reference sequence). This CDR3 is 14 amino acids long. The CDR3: CASSLAPATYEQYF. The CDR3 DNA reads TGTGCCAGCAGCTTGGCTCCAGCGACCTACGAGCAGTACTTC.

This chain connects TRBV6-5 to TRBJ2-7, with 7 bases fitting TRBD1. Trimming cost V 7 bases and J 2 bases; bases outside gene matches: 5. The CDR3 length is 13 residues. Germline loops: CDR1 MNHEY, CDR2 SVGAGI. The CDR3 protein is CASNDRDTYEQYF. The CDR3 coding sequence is TGTGCCAGCAACGACAGGGATACCTACGAGCAGTACTTC.

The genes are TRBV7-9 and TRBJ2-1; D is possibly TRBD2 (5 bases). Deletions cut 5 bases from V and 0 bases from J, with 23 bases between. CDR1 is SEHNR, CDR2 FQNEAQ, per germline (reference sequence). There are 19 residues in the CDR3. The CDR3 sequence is CASSPKEAGYQSSYNEQFF. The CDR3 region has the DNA TGTGCCAGCAGCCCCAAGGAGGCCGGGTATCAAAGCTCCTACAATGAGCAGTTCTTC.

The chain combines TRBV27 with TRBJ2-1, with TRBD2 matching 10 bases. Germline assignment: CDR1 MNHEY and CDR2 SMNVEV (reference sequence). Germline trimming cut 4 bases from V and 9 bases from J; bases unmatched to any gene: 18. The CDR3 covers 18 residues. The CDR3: CASSSPPPGTSAPVEQFF. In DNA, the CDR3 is TGTGCCAGCAGTTCACCCCCGCCCGGGACTAGCGCTCCTGTTGAGCAGTTCTTC.

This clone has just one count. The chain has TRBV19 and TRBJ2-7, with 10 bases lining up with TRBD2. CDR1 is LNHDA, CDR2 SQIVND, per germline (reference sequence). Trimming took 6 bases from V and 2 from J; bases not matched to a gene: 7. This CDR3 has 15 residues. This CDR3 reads CASRTAAGGTYEQYF. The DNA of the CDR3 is TGTGCCAGTAGGACGGCAGCGGGAGGGACCTACGAGCAGTACTTC.

CDR3 in amino acids: CASSPVRGWETQYF. The CDR3 bases are TGTGCCAGCAGTCCAGTTCGAGGGTGGGAGACCCAGTACTTC. The chain is built from TRBV28 and TRBJ2-5; a possible D gene is TRBD2 (5 bases). With 5 bases removed from V and 5 bases from J, the gap between germline ends came to 15 bases. Germline CDR1 reads MDHEN; CDR2 reads SYDVKM. This CDR3 spans 14 amino acids.

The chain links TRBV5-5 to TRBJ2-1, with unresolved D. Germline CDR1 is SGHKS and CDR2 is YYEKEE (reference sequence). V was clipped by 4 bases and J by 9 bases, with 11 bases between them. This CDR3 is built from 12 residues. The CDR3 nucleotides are TGTGCCAGCAGCCAAGATCAGTTTGAGCAGTTCTTC. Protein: CASSQDQFEQFF. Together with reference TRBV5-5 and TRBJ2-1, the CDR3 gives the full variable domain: DAGVTQSPTHLIKTRGQQVTLRCSPISGHKSVSWYQQVLGQGPQFIFQYYEKEERGRGNFPDRFSARQFPNYSSELNVNALLLGDSALYLCASSQDQFEQFFGPGTRLTVL.

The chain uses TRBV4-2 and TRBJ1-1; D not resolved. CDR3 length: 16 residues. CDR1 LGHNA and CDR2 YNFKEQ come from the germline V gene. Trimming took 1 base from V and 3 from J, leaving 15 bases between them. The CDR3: CASSQGFREGHTEAFF. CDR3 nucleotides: TGTGCCAGCAGCCAAGGGTTCCGGGAAGGGCACACTGAAGCTTTCTTT.

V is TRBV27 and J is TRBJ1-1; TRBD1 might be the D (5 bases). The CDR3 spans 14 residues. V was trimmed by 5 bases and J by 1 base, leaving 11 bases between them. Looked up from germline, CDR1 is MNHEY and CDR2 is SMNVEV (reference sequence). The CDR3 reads CASSQRQPNTEAFF. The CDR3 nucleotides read TGTGCCAGCAGTCAAAGACAGCCGAACACTGAAGCTTTCTTT.

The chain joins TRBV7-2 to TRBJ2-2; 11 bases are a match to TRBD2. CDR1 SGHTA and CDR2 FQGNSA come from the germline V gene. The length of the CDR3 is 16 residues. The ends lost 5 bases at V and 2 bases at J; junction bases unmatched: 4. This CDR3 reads CASSRTSGSNTGELFF. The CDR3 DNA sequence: TGTGCCAGCAGCCGCACTAGCGGGAGTAACACCGGGGAGCTGTTTTTT.

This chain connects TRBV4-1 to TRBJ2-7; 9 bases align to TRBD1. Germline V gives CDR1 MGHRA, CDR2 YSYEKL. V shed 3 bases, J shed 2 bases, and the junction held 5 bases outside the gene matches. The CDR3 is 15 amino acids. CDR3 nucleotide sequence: TGCGCCAGCAGCCACGGACAGGGGAGTACCTACGAGCAGTACTTC. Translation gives CASSHGQGSTYEQYF.

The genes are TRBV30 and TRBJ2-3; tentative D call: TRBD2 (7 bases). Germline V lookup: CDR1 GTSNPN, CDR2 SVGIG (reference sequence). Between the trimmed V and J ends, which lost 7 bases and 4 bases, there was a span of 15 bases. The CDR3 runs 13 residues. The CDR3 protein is CAYNMGGPDTQYF. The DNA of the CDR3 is TGTGCCTACAACATGGGGGGGCCAGATACGCAGTATTTT.

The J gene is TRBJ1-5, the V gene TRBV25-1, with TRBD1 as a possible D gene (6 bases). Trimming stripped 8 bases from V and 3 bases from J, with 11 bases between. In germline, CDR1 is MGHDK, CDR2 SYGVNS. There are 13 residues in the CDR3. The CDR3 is CASQRGNNQPQHF. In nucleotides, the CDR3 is TGTGCCAGCCAGAGGGGGAACAATCAGCCCCAGCATTTT.

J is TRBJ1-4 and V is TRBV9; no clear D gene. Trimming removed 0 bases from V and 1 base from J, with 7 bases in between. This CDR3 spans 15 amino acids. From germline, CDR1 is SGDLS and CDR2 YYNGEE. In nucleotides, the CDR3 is TGTGCCAGCAGCGTAGACGGGAGAACTAATGAAAAACTGTTTTTT. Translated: CASSVDGRTNEKLFF.

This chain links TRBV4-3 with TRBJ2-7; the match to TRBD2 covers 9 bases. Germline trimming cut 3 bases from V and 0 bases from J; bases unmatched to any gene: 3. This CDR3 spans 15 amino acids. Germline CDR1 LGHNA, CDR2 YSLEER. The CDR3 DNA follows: TGCGCCAGCAGCCATGCGACTAGCGGCTCCTACGAGCAGTACTTC. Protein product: CASSHATSGSYEQYF.

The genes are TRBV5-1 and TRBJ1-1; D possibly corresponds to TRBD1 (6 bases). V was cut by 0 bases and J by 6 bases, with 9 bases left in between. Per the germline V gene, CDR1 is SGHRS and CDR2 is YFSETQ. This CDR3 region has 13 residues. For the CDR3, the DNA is TGCGCCAGCAGCTTGGAGGGGGTTGCTGAAGCTTTCTTT. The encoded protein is CASSLEGVAEAFF.

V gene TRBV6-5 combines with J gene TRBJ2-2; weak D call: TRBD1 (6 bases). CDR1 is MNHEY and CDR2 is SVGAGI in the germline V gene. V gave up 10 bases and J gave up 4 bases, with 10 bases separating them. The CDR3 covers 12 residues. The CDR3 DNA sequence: TGTGCCACCCGGACAGCCACCGGGGAGCTGTTTTTT. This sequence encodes CATRTATGELFF.

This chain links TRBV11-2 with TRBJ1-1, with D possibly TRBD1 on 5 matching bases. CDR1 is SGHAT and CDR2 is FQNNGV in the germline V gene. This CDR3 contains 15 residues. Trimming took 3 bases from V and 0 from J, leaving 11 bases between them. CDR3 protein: CASSLGWGLNTEAFF. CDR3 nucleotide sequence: TGTGCCAGCAGCTTGGGGTGGGGCCTGAACACTGAAGCTTTCTTT.

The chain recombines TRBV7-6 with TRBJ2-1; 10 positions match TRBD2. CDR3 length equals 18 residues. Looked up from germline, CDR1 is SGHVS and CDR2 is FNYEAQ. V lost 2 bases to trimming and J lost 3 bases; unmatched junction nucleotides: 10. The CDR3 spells CASSLIPLAGEVYNEQFF. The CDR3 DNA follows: TGTGCCAGCAGCTTAATCCCTCTAGCGGGAGAAGTCTACAATGAGCAGTTCTTC.